A single sample gave rise to the 10 T cell receptor beta chains below, sequenced in a study of neurological immune-mediated disorders. A single record per CDR3 protein comes from TCRdb applying MiXCR to the 5' RACE reads. The sample yields some 60,000 distinct CDR3 sequences, less than 2.5% seen once. Sequencing was carried out using PBMCs. The receptors here all came from a man aged 45-65 years with multiple sclerosis.

Many counts were recorded for this clonotype. The chain combines TRBV18 with TRBJ2-2; no reliable D call. Germline V CDR1 and CDR2: KGHSH, LQKENI. The CDR3 runs 16 residues. V lost 6 bases and J 1 base, leaving 15 bases between the germline ends. The CDR3 sequence is CASSPVGRQNTGELFF. Written as DNA, the CDR3 is TGTGCCAGCTCGCCGGTCGGGCGGCAGAACACCGGGGAGCTGTTTTTT.

This clonotype was recorded at least ten times. The chain recombines TRBV4-2 with TRBJ2-5; 8 bases map to TRBD2. Germline CDR1 is LGHNA and CDR2 is YNFKEQ. After removal of 0 bases from V and 0 bases from J, the junction contained 6 bases not matched to a gene. The CDR3 is 17 amino acids. The CDR3 spells CASSQDLPGGYQETQYF. The CDR3 DNA sequence: TGTGCCAGCAGCCAAGACCTTCCGGGGGGGTACCAAGAGACCCAGTACTTC.

This clonotype was picked up many times. The chain has TRBV5-1 and TRBJ2-5, with D perhaps TRBD2 (6 bases). The length of the CDR3 is 14 residues. V dropped 2 bases and J dropped 5 bases, with 13 bases sitting between them. The germline V gene encodes CDR1 SGHRS and CDR2 YFSETQ. Written as DNA, the CDR3 is TGCGCCAGCAGCTTTCGGGGGATGGAGGAGACCCAGTACTTC. It yields the protein CASSFRGMEETQYF.

This clonotype was observed at least ten times. The J gene is TRBJ1-6, the V gene TRBV2; the D gene is possibly TRBD1 (5 bases). The CDR3 extends over 13 amino acids. V was shortened by 4 bases and J by 7 bases, with 8 bases between the two germline ends. CDR1 and CDR2 from the germline V gene are SNHLY and FYNNEI. DNA for the CDR3: TGTGCCAGCAGTGGGGGGGGAAATTCACCCCTCCACTTT. Its protein product is CASSGGGNSPLHF.

There are many counts of this clonotype. The V and J genes are TRBV14 and TRBJ2-7; D is possibly TRBD1 or TRBD2 (5 bases each). The CDR3 extends over 12 amino acids. CDR1 SGHDN and CDR2 FVKESK come from the germline V gene. The V end was cut by 10 bases, the J end by 6 bases, with 16 bases between. CDR3 nucleotides: TGTGCCATCTCGGGGCCCGAGGGCGAGCAGTACTTC. This translates into CAISGPEGEQYF.

This clonotype was counted between two and nine times. A much more abundant neighbour one base away suggests this may be a read error. The genes are TRBV7-2 and TRBJ2-5, with 7 bases lining up with TRBD2. CDR1 and CDR2 (germline): SGHTA, FQGNSA. The CDR3 contains 14 residues. The CDR3 is CASSLDGGEENQYF. CDR3 nucleotide sequence: TGTGCCAGCAGCTTAGATGGGGGGGAAGAGAACCAGTACTTC.

This clonotype was counted many times. The V and J genes are TRBV7-9 and TRBJ2-3; 11 bases line up with TRBD2. The CDR3 has 15 amino acids. Germline CDR1 and CDR2: SEHNR and FQNEAQ (reference sequence). The J segment lost 6 bases and the V segment lost 0 bases, leaving 2 bases of the junction unmatched. CDR3 residues: CASSLALAGADTQYF. The CDR3 DNA follows: TGTGCCAGCAGCTTAGCACTAGCGGGGGCCGATACGCAGTATTTT.

The sample holds many counts of this clonotype. The V and J genes are TRBV6-5 and TRBJ1-2; 8 positions agree with TRBD1. With V trimmed by 0 bases and J by 5 bases, 8 bases remained unmatched. This CDR3 contains 16 residues. CDR1 is MNHEY and CDR2 is SVGAGI in the germline V gene. Here the CDR3 reads CASSYSGRTGSYGYTF. The CDR3 DNA follows: TGTGCCAGCAGTTACTCCGGGAGGACAGGGTCGTATGGCTACACCTTC.

This clonotype was counted ten times or more. The V gene is TRBV7-2, the J gene TRBJ2-5; D gene uncertain. Germline CDR1 reads SGHTA; CDR2 reads FQGNSA. The CDR3 is 11 amino acids. V shed 1 base and J shed 7 bases, with 4 bases lying between them. DNA for the CDR3: TGTGCCAGCAGCTTAGGGGGGACCCAGTACTTC. Translated, it gives CASSLGGTQYF.

In this sample, this clonotype turned up many times. CDR3: CSAKHPLGGVWGEQFF. The CDR3 DNA reads TGCAGTGCCAAGCACCCCCTGGGCGGGGTCTGGGGTGAGCAGTTCTTC. The genes are TRBV20-1 and TRBJ2-1; the D gene is possibly TRBD2 (6 bases). The CDR3 is 16 residues long. V was clipped by 6 bases and J by 9 bases, with 27 bases between them. Germline V lookup: CDR1 DFQATT, CDR2 SNEGSKA (reference sequence).